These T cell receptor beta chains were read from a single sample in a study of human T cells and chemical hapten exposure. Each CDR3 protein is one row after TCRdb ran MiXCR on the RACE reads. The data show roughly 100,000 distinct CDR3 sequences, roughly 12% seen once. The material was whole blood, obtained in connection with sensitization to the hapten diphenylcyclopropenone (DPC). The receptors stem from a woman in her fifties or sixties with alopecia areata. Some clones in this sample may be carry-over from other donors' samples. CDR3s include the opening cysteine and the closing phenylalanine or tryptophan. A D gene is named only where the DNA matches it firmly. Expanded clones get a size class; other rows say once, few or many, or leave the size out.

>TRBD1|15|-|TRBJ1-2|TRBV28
TGTGCCAGCAGTCCCCCGGGACAGGGTAACTATGGCTACACCTTC
CASSPPGQGNYGYTF
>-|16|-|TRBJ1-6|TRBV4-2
TGTGCCAGCAGCCAAGATTTACAGGTGGTAAATTCACCCCTCCACTTT
CASSQDLQVVNSPLHF
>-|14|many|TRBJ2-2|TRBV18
TGTGCCAGCTCACCAATAGGGTCCGGCGGGGAGCTGTTTTTT
CASSPIGSGGELFF
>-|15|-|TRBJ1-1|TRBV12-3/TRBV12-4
TGTGCCAGCAGTCCGCGACGATTTTTGAACACTGAAGCTTTCTTT
CASSPRRFLNTEAFF
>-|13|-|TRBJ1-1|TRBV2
TGTGCCAGTACCAAAAGGCCGAACACTGAAGCTTTCTTT
CASTKRPNTEAFF
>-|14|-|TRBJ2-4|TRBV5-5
TGTGCCAGCAGCCCGGGCAGGGCCAAAAACATTCAGTACTTC
CASSPGRAKNIQYF
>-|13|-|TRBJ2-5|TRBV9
TGTGCCAGCGAGAGTGGGCCGGCCGGGACCCAGTACTTC
CASESGPAGTQYF
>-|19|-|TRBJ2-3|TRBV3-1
TGTGCCAGCAGCCCAGAGGCCTCCACCCCGGGGAGATACACAGATACGCACTATTTT
CASSPEASTPGRYTDTHYF
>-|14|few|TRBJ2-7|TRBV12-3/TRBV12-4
TGTGCCAGCAGTCCAACACGGAGCTCCTACGAGCAGTACTTC
CASSPTRSSYEQYF
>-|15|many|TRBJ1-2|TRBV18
TGTGCCAGCTCACCGGGCAGGAAAGCGGACTATGGCTACACCTTC
CASSPGRKADYGYTF
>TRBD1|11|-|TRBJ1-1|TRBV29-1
TGCAGCGTTGAGGGGACAGTTCAAGCTTTCTTT
CSVEGTVQAFF
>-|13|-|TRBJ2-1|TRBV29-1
TGCAGCGTTTACTTGACCGAGGCCAATGAGCAGTTCTTC
CSVYLTEANEQFF
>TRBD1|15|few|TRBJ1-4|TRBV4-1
TGCGCCAGCAGCCAACCGGGACAGCAGAATGAAAAACTGTTTTTT
CASSQPGQQNEKLFF
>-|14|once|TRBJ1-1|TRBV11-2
TGTGCCAGCAGCTCAAAGACCCAGGTCACTGAAGCTTTCTTT
CASSSKTQVTEAFF
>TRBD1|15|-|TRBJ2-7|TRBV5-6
TGTGCCAGCAGCTTGGTGGACAGGGGTAAGGGCGAGCAGTACTTC
CASSLVDRGKGEQYF
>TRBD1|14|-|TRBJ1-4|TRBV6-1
TGTGCCAGCAGTGAAGACAGGGGAGTCGAAAAACTGTTTTTT
CASSEDRGVEKLFF
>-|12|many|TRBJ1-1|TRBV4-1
TGCGCCAGCAGCCCTGAAAACACTGAAGCTTTCTTT
CASSPENTEAFF
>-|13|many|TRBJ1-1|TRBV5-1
TGCGCCAGCAGCTTGGGGACAGAAAATGAAGCTTTCTTT
CASSLGTENEAFF
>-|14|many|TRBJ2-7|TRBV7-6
TGTGCCAGCAGCTTACGATGGGACTCCTACGAGCAGTACTTC
CASSLRWDSYEQYF
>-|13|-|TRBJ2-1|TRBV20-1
TGCAGTGCTAGAGTTAGTAGGTCAGGGGAGCAGTTCTTC
CSARVSRSGEQFF
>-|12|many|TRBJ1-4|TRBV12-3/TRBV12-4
TGTGCCAGCAGTTTAGCGGACAGTAAACTGTTTTTT
CASSLADSKLFF
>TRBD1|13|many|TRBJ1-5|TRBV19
TGTGCCAGTACCGACAGGGAGTATCAGCCCCAGCATTTT
CASTDREYQPQHF
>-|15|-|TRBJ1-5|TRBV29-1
TGCAGCGCCTGGGACACGTCAAGTGGCAATCAGCCCCAGCATTTT
CSAWDTSSGNQPQHF
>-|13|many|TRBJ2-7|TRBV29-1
TGCAGCGCCCGCCCCAGGGCGCGAGCGGAGGAGTACTTC
CSARPRARAEEYF
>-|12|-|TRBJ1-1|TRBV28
TGTGCCAGCAGTTCCCCCCCAACTGAAGCTTTCTTT
CASSSPPTEAFF
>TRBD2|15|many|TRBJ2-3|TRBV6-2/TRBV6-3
TGTGCCAGCAGTTACGGGACTACCAGGGTAGATACGCAGTATTTT
CASSYGTTRVDTQYF
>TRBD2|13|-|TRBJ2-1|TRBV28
TGTGCCAGCAACCTAGCGGGAGACCCCCCGCAGTTCTTC
CASNLAGDPPQFF
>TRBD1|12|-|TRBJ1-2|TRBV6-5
TGTGCCAGCCGACAGGGGTACCTAGGCTACACCTTC
CASRQGYLGYTF
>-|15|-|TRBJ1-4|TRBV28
TGTGCCAGCAGTGGCTCCGGGACGGGTAATGAAAAACTGTTTTTT
CASSGSGTGNEKLFF
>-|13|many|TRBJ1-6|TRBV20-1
TGCAGTGCTAGGGTCTCTCGTGACTCACCCCTCCACTTT
CSARVSRDSPLHF
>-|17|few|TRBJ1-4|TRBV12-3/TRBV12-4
TGTGCCAGCAGTTTATTTAGCATCAGGGGCGAGGGGGGAAAACTGTTTTTT
CASSLFSIRGEGGKLFF
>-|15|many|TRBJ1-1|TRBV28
TGTGCCAGCACCCCCGGTGGAGGGGGTAAGACTGAAGCTTTCTTT
CASTPGGGGKTEAFF
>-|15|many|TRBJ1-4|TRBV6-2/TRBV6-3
TGTGCCAGCAACCCCTTCCCGGGGGTGAGTGAAAAACTGTTTTTT
CASNPFPGVSEKLFF
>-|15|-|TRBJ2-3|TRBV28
TGTGCCAGCAGTTCCCCACCCAAGGGGACAGATACGCAGTATTTT
CASSSPPKGTDTQYF
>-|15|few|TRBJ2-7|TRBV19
TGTGCCAGTAGTATGCACAGGCTCAGCTCCTACGAGCAGTACTTC
CASSMHRLSSYEQYF
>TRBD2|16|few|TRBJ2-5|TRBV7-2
TGTGCCAGCAGCTTATCCCCGGGGAGGGCCCGAGAGACCCAGTACTTC
CASSLSPGRARETQYF
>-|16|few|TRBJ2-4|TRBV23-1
TGCGCCAGCAGTCAATGTTCAGTCCTAGCCAAAAACATTCAGTACTTC
CASSQCSVLAKNIQYF
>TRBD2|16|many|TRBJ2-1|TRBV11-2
TGTGCCAGCAGCTTAGACAGGACTAGTTCCTACAATGAGCAGTTCTTC
CASSLDRTSSYNEQFF
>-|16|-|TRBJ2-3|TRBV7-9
TGTGCCAGCAGCCACACCCCCACGACAGTGGTAGATACGCAGTATTTT
CASSHTPTTVVDTQYF
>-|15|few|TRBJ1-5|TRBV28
TGTGCCAGCAACGATGGACCGCGGACTAATCAGCCCCAGCATTTT
CASNDGPRTNQPQHF
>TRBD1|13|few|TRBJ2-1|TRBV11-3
TGTGCCAGCAGCCCACAGGGGCCGGGTGAGCAGTTCTTC
CASSPQGPGEQFF
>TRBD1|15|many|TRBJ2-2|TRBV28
TGTGCCAGCAGGACAGGGGGCGCGTGGATCGGGGAGCTGTTTTTT
CASRTGGAWIGELFF
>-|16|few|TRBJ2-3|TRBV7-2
TGTGCCAGCAGCTTATCATTCGTCCGGGCCACAGATACGCAGTATTTT
CASSLSFVRATDTQYF
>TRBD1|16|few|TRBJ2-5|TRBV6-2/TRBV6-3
TGTGCCAGCAGTAAGAGAGACCGGGACAGGGTAAAGACCCAGTACTTC
CASSKRDRDRVKTQYF
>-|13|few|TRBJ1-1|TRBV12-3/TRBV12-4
TGTGCCAGCAGTATTACACGGAACACTGAAGCTTTCTTT
CASSITRNTEAFF